Listed below are T cell receptor beta chains from one sample, sequenced in a study of blood T cell repertoires in COVID-19. Sequencing was performed with immunoSEQ multiplex PCR; in TCRdb, only in-frame clones are kept and a portion is missing. The sample lists about 180,000 clones, just over 85% occurring once. The material sequenced was peripheral blood. These TCRs come from a middle-aged man with active or convalescent COVID-19. The CDR3 runs from the conserved cysteine through the conserved F or W. A D gene is named only where the DNA matches it firmly. The listing skips clone size in some rows; elsewhere it reads once, few, many or a size class.

>TRBJ2-7|TRBV10-2|NA|few
TGCGCCAGCAGTGCCCCGGAGTTCGGAGAGCAGTACTTC
CASSAPEFGEQYF
>TRBJ2-3|TRBV5-1|NA|NA
TGCGCCAGCAGCTTTAGCCGTCCTAGCACAGATACGCAGTATTTT
CASSFSRPSTDTQYF
>TRBJ1-4|TRBV27|NA|NA
TGTGCCAGCAGTTCGAGCCCCAGGGGAACTAATGAAAAACTGTTTTTT
CASSSSPRGTNEKLFF
>TRBJ1-1|TRBV19|NA|NA
TGTGCCAGTATTAAGGGAGGCACTGAAGCTTTCTTT
CASIKGGTEAFF
>TRBJ1-2|TRBV5-1|NA|NA
TGCGCCAGCAGCTTGTCGGCCAGGGCGGATGGCTACACCTTC
CASSLSARADGYTF
>TRBJ2-3|TRBV30|NA|NA
TGTGCCTGGAGTCTTAGGCAGGGGACAGATACGCAGTATTTT
CAWSLRQGTDTQYF
>TRBJ2-5|TRBV19|NA|few
TGTGCCAGTAGGTCAGAGGCGGGGGAGACCCAGTACTTC
CASRSEAGETQYF
>TRBJ2-3|TRBV7-2|NA|NA
TGTGCCAGCAGGTTTGACTTGAAAGATACGCAGTATTTT
CASRFDLKDTQYF
>TRBJ2-2|TRBV18|NA|NA
TGTGCCAGCTCACCCGATAGTGGCACCGGGGAGCTGTTTTTT
CASSPDSGTGELFF
>TRBJ2-5|TRBV18|NA|NA
TGTGCCAGCTCACCACCGAGCCAGACCCAGTACTTC
CASSPPSQTQYF
>TRBJ2-1|TRBV7-7|TRBD2|NA
TGTGCCAGCAGCATCGGGACTAGCGGGAGCGGAAATGAGCAGTTCTTC
CASSIGTSGSGNEQFF
>TRBJ2-5|TRBV19|TRBD1|NA
TGTGCCAGTAGTGAACCGGGACAGGGGAGGGAGACCCAGTACTTC
CASSEPGQGRETQYF
>TRBJ2-1|TRBV7-9|NA|NA
TGTGCCAGCCGCCCCGGCGGGGCTCGTTACAATGAGCAGTTCTTC
CASRPGGARYNEQFF
>TRBJ1-1|TRBV6-1|NA|once
TGTGCCAGCAGGGAACGGACACTTGAAGCTTTCTTT
CASRERTLEAFF
>TRBJ2-7|TRBV7-9|TRBD2|few
TGTGCCAGCAGCCATGGATGGCTAGCGGGCTCCTACGAGCAGTACTTC
CASSHGWLAGSYEQYF
>TRBJ1-5|TRBV27|NA|NA
TGTGCCAGCAGCCCACGGGTCAATCAGCCCCAGCATTTT
CASSPRVNQPQHF